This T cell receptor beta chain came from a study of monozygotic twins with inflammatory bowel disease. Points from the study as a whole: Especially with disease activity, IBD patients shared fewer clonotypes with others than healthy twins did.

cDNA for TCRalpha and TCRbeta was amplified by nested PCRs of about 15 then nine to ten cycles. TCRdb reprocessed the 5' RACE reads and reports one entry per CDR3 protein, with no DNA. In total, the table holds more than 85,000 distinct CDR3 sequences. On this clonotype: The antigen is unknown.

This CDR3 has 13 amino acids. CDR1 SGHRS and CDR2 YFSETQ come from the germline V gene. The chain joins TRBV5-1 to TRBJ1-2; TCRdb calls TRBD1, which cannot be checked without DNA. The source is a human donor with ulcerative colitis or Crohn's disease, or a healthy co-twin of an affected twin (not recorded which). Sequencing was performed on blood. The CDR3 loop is CASTSGTDYGYTF. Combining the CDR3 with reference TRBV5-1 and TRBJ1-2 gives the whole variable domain KAGVTQTPRYLIKTRGQQVTLSCSPISGHRSVSWYQQTPGQGLQFLFEYFSETQRNKGNFPGRFSGRQFSNSRSEMNVSTLELGDSALYLCASTSGTDYGYTFGSGTRLTVV.